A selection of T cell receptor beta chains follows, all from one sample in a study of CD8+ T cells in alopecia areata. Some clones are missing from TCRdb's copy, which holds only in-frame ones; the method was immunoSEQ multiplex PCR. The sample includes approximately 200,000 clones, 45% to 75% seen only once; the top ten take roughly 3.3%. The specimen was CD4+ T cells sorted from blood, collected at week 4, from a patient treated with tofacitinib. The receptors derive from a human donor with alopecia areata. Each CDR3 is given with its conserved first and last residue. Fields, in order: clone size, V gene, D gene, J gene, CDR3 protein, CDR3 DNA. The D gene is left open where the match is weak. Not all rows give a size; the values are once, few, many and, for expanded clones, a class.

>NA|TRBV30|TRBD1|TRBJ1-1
CAWSKTTGVGAFF
TGTGCCTGGAGTAAGACGACAGGGGTTGGAGCTTTCTTT
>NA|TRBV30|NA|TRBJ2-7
CAWSEDEQYF
TGTGCCTGGAGTGAAGACGAGCAGTACTTC
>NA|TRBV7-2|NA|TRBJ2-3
CASSSFGTQYF
TGTGCCAGCAGCTCGTTTGGTACGCAGTATTTT
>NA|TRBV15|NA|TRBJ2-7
CATSREGPEQYF
TGTGCCACCAGCAGAGAGGGACCAGAGCAGTACTTC
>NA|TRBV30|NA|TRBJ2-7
CAWSVPHQGFGEQYF
TGTGCCTGGAGTGTACCCCACCAGGGGTTCGGCGAGCAGTACTTC
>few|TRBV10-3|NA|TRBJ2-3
CAISERGHTDTQYF
TGTGCCATCAGTGAGCGGGGGCACACAGATACGCAGTATTTT
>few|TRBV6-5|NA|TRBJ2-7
CASAKLYEQYF
TGTGCCAGCGCCAAACTCTACGAGCAGTACTTC
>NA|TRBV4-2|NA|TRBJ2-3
CASNRDSTDTQYF
TGTGCCAGCAACCGGGACTCCACAGATACGCAGTATTTT
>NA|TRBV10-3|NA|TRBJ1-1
CAISGQKNTEAFF
TGTGCCATCAGTGGACAGAAGAACACTGAAGCTTTCTTT
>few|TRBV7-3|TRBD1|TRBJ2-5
CASSLRRQGAGETQYF
TGTGCCAGCAGCTTAAGGAGACAGGGGGCGGGAGAGACCCAGTACTTC
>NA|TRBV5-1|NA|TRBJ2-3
CASSTGTSISTDTQYF
TGCGCCAGCAGCACCGGGACTTCCATTAGCACAGATACGCAGTATTTT
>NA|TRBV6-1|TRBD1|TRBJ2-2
CASSPDRVGGELFF
TGTGCCAGCAGTCCGGACAGGGTCGGCGGGGAGCTGTTTTTT
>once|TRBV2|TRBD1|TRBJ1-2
CASREMGQGGGYTF
TGTGCCAGCAGGGAAATGGGACAGGGAGGAGGCTACACCTTC
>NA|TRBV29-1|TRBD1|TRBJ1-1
CSVNPPGQKAFF
TGCAGCGTTAATCCTCCGGGACAGAAAGCTTTCTTT
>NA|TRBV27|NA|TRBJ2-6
CASSLSRDRTNVLTF
TGTGCCAGCAGCTTATCTCGTGACAGGACAAACGTCCTGACTTTC
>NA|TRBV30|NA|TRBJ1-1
CAWSKGRNTEAFF
TGTGCCTGGAGTAAGGGAAGGAACACTGAAGCTTTCTTT
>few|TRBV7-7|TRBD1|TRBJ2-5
CASGPGQGPEETQYF
TGTGCTAGCGGGCCGGGACAGGGTCCTGAAGAGACCCAGTACTTC
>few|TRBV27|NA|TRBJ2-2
CASSLSGWDNTGELFF
TGTGCCAGCAGTTTAAGTGGGTGGGATAACACCGGGGAGCTGTTTTTT
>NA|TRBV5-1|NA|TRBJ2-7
CASSLAPDTSSGYEQYF
TGCGCCAGCAGCTTGGCCCCCGACACCTCAAGCGGCTACGAGCAGTACTTC
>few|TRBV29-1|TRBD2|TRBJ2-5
CSVETTGGETQYF
TGCAGCGTTGAAACTACGGGGGGAGAGACCCAGTACTTC
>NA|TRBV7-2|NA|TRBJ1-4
CASSLRGSQNEKLFF
TGTGCCAGCAGCTTAAGGGGCAGTCAGAATGAAAAACTGTTTTTT
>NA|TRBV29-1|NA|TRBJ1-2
CSVERGNYGYTF
TGCAGCGTTGAGAGAGGGAACTATGGCTACACCTTC
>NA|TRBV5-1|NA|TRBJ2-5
CASSLGQARETQYF
TGCGCCAGCAGCTTGGGACAGGCCCGGGAGACCCAGTACTTC
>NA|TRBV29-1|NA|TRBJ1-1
CSVEGRMNTEAFF
TGCAGCGTTGAAGGGAGAATGAACACTGAAGCTTTCTTT
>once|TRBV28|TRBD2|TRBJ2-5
CASSPTLAGGRETQYF
TGTGCCAGCAGTCCAACTCTAGCGGGGGGGAGAGAGACCCAGTACTTC
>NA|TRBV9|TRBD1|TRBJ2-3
CASSPKTGGRTDTQYF
TGTGCCAGCAGCCCGAAGACAGGGGGCCGGACAGATACGCAGTATTTT
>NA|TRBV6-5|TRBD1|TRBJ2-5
CASSYLGGREETQYF
TGTGCCAGCAGTTACTTAGGGGGCAGGGAAGAGACCCAGTACTTC
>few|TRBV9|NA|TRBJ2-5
CASSVGGQETQYF
TGTGCCAGCAGCGTAGGCGGCCAAGAGACCCAGTACTTC
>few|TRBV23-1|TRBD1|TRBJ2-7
CANRGPAYDAEQYF
TGCGCCAACAGGGGTCCCGCTTACGATGCAGAGCAGTACTTC
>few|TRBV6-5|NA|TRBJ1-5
CASSKQRNQPQHF
TGTGCCAGCAGCAAACAGAGGAATCAGCCCCAGCATTTT
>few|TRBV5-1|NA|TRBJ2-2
CASSLVSRRTGELFF
TGCGCCAGCAGCTTGGTGAGCCGCAGAACCGGGGAGCTGTTTTTT
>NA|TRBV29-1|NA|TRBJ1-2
CSVERGYGYTF
TGCAGCGTTGAGAGGGGGTATGGCTACACCTTC
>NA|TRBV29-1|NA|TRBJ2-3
CSVEAARGLSTDTQYF
TGCAGCGTTGAGGCGGCCAGGGGCCTTTCCACAGATACGCAGTATTTT
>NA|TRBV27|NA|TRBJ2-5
CASSEGYQETQYF
TGTGCCAGCAGCGAAGGGTACCAAGAGACCCAGTACTTC
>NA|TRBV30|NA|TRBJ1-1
CAWSLVTTENTEAFF
TGTGCCTGGAGTTTAGTTACGACAGAGAACACTGAAGCTTTCTTT
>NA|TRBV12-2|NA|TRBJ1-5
CASRLGQNNQPQHF
TGTGCAAGTCGCTTGGGGCAAAACAATCAGCCCCAGCATTTT
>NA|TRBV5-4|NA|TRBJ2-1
CASSLDRGAHNEQFF
TGTGCCAGCAGCCTCGACCGGGGTGCTCACAATGAGCAGTTCTTC
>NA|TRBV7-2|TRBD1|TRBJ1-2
CASSLAGQGIYGYTF
TGTGCCAGCAGCTTAGCAGGACAGGGGATCTATGGCTACACCTTC